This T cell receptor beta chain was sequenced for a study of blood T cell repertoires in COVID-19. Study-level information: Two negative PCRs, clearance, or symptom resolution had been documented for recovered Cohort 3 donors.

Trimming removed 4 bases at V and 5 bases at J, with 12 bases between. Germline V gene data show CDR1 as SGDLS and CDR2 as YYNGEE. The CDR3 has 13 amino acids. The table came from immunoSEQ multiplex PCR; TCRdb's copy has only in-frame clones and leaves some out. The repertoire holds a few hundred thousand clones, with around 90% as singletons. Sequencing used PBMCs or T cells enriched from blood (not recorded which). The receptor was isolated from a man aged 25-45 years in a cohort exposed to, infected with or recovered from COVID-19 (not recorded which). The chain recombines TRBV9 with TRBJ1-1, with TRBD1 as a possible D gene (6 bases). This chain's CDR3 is CASSIQGGTEAFF. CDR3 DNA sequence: TGTGCCAGCAGCATACAGGGCGGGACTGAAGCTTTCTTT.